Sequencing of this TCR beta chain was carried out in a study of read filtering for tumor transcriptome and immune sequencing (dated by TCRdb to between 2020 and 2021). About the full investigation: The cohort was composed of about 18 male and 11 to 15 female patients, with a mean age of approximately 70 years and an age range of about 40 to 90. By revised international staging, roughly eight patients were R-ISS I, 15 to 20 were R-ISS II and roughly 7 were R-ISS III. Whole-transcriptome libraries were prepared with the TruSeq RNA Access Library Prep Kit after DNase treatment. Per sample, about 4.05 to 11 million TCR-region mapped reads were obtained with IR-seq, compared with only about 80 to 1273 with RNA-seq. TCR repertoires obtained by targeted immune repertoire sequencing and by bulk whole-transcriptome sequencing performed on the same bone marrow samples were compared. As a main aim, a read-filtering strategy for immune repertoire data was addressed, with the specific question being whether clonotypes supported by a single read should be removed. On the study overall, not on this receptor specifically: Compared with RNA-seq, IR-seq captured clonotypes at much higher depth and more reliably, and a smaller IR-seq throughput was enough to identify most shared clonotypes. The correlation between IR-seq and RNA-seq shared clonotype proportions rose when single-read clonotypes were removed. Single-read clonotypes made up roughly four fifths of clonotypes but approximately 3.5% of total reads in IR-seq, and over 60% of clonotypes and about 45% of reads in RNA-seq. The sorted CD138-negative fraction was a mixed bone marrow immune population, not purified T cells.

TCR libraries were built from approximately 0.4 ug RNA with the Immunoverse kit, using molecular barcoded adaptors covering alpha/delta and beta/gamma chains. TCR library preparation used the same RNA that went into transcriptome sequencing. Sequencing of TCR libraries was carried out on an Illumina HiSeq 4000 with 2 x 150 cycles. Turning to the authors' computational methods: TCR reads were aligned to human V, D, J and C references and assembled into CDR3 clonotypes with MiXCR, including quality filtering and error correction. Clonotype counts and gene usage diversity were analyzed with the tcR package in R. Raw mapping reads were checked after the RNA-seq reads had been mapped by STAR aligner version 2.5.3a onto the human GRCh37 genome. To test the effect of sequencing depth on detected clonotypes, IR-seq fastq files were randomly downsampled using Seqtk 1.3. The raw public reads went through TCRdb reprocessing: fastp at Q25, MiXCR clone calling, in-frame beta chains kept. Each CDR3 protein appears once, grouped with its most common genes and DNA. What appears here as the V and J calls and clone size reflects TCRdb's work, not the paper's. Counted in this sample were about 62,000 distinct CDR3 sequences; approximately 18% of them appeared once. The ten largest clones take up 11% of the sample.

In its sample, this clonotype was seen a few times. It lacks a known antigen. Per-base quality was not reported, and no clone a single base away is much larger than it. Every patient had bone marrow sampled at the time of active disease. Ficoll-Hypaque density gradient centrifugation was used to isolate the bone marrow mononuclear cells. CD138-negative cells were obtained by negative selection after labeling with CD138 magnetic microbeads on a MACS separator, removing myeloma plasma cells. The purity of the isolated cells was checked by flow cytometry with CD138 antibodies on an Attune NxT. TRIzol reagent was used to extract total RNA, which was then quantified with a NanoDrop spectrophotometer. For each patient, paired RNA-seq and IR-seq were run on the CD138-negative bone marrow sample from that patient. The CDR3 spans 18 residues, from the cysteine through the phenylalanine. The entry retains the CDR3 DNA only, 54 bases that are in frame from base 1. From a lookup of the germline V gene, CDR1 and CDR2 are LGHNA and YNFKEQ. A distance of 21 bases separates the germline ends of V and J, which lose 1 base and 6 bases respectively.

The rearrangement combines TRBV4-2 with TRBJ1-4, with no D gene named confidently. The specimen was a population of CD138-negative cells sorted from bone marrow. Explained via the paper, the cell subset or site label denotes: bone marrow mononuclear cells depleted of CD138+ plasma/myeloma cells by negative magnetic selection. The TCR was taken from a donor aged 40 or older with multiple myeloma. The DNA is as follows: TGTGCCAGCAGCCAAGCCAGTCCTGGGGAACGCGGGCATGAAAAACTGTTTTTT. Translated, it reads CASSQASPGERGHEKLFF.